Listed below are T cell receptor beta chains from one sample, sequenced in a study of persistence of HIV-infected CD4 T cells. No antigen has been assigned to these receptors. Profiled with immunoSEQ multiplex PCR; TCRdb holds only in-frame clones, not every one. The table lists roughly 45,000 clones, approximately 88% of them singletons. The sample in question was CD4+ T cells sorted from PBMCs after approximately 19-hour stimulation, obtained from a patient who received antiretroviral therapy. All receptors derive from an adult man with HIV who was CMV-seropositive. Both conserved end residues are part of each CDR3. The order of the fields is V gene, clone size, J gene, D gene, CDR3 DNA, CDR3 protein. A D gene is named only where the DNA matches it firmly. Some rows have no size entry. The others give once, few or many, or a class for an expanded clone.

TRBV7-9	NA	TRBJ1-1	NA	TGTGCCAGCAGCTTTACCAGGGGGAACACTGAAGCTTTCTTT	CASSFTRGNTEAFF
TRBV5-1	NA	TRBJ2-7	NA	TGCGCCAGCAGCTTGGCCGAGCCTTCCTACGAGCAGTACTTC	CASSLAEPSYEQYF
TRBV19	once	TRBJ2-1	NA	TGTGCCAGTAGTATTTCCTACAATGAGCAGTTCTTC	CASSISYNEQFF
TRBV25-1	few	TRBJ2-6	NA	TGTGCCAGCAGTCCCGACGCTAGCTCTGGGGCCAACGTCCTGACTTTC	CASSPDASSGANVLTF
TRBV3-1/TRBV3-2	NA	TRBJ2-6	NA	TGTGCCAGCAGCCAAGACACAGCCGGGGCCAACGTCCTGACTTTC	CASSQDTAGANVLTF
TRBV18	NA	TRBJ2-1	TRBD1	TGTGCCAGCTCACCAAGACAGGGGGCATACAATGAGCAGTTCTTC	CASSPRQGAYNEQFF
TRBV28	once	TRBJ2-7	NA	TGTGCCAGCAGTCTGGCGACCGGGCGGAGGGAGCAGTACTTC	CASSLATGRREQYF
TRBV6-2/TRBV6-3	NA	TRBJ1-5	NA	TGTGCCAGCAGTTACGTTAACGTTGTGCAGCCCCAGCATTTT	CASSYVNVVQPQHF
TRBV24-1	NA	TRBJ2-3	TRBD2	TGTGCCACCAGTGATTGGACTAGCGGATGGGCAGATACGCAGTATTTT	CATSDWTSGWADTQYF
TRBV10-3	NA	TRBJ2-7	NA	TGTGCCACCACAAGGCGCGGATCCTACGAGCAGTACTTC	CATTRRGSYEQYF